This is a list of T cell receptor beta chains from one sample in a study of cytomegalovirus exposure and HLA in healthy donors. Profiled with immunoSEQ multiplex PCR; TCRdb holds only in-frame clones, not every one. The data hold approximately 140,000 clones, with roughly 80% observed a single time. Sequencing was carried out using PBMCs. Receptors were obtained from a human donor in good health. CDR3s include the opening cysteine and the closing phenylalanine or tryptophan. Each record gives: V gene, clone size, CDR3 length, D gene, J gene, CDR3 protein, CDR3 DNA. The D gene is left open where the match is weak. Clone size is shown for a subset of rows, as once, few, many or a class of expanded clone.

>TRBV4-1|.|15|.|TRBJ2-3
CASSQGAGPGDTQYF
TGCGCCAGCAGCCAAGGAGCAGGGCCTGGAGATACGCAGTATTTT
>TRBV4-2|.|20|TRBD2|TRBJ2-3
CASSQDDPGGMSSGRDTQYF
TGTGCCAGCAGCCAAGACGATCCAGGGGGCATGTCTAGCGGGAGAGATACGCAGTATTTT
>TRBV5-8|.|16|TRBD2|TRBJ2-5
CASSFEAGGAGETQYF
TGTGCCAGCAGCTTCGAAGCGGGGGGCGCTGGAGAGACCCAGTACTTC
>TRBV30|few|13|TRBD2|TRBJ2-3
CACLAGATDTQYF
TGTGCCTGTCTAGCGGGCGCCACAGATACGCAGTATTTT
>TRBV5-4|few|14|.|TRBJ2-5
CASRREVGDGTQYF
TGTGCCAGCAGGAGGGAGGTGGGGGATGGGACCCAGTACTTC
>TRBV4-1|few|14|.|TRBJ2-7
CASSQLLISHEQYF
TGCGCCAGCAGCCAACTTCTAATCTCCCACGAGCAGTACTTC
>TRBV19|.|16|.|TRBJ2-2
CASTSPRGLGTGELFF
TGTGCCAGTACTTCCCCCAGGGGATTGGGGACCGGGGAGCTGTTTTTT
>TRBV7-3|.|15|TRBD2|TRBJ2-1
CASSPSGSSYNEQFF
TGTGCCAGCAGCCCGAGCGGGAGCTCCTACAATGAGCAGTTCTTC
>TRBV4-3|few|15|.|TRBJ1-4
CASSHNRDSNEKLFF
TGCGCCAGCAGCCACAACCGAGACAGTAACGAAAAACTGTTTTTT
>TRBV6-5|.|15|TRBD1|TRBJ2-3
CASGPSGTVTDTQYF
TGTGCCAGCGGACCATCCGGGACAGTGACAGATACGCAGTATTTT
>TRBV25-1|.|13|TRBD1|TRBJ1-1
CASRQGGNTEAFF
TGTGCCAGCAGACAGGGGGGCAACACTGAAGCTTTCTTT
>TRBV15|.|13|.|TRBJ1-2
CATSTQGNYGYTF
TGTGCCACCAGCACTCAGGGTAACTATGGCTACACCTTC
>TRBV27|.|14|TRBD1|TRBJ1-5
CASRRTGGGQPQHF
TGTGCCAGCAGGCGGACAGGGGGCGGTCAGCCCCAGCATTTT
>TRBV5-6|.|15|.|TRBJ2-7
CASSWLLDKAYEQYF
TGTGCCAGCAGCTGGCTCCTAGATAAGGCGTACGAGCAGTACTTC
>TRBV18|.|15|TRBD1|TRBJ1-1
CASLPGQGAWTEAFF
TGTGCCAGCTTACCGGGACAGGGGGCTTGGACTGAAGCTTTCTTT